This TCR beta chain was captured in a study of blood T cell repertoires in COVID-19. Study as a whole: Some COVID-19 samples were acute and others convalescent; all came from the United States, Italy and Spain. From T cells, B-cell-depleted T cells, or PBMCs came the material, which was cDNA or gDNA.

In the original workflow: Amplification with reference gene primers provided the estimates of nucleated cell counts. Libraries were prepared by immunoSEQ multiplex PCR; TCRdb keeps only in-frame clonotypes and omits some of them. For V, J and clone size, that table is used; D and trimming come from the DNA. There are 130,000 to 150,000 clones in the sample; approximately 81% occur only once, and around 35% lies in the top ten. CDR3 length equals 14 residues. J gave up 4 bases and V 7 bases, and 7 bases lay outside the gene matches. The V gene's germline CDR1 is SNHLY and CDR2 FYNNEI. The clonotype comes from a human donor in a cohort sampled during active COVID-19. Specimen: peripheral blood. The V gene is TRBV2, the J gene TRBJ1-1, with 9 bases identical to TRBD1. CDR3 nucleotide sequence: TGTGCCAGCACCGCGGGACAGGGCACCACTGAAGCTTTCTTT. Translation gives CASTAGQGTTEAFF.